The next 25 T cell receptor beta chains were all read from a single sample in a study of PD-1 blockade in classical Hodgkin lymphoma. All patients relapsed after autologous stem cell transplantation, and brentuximab vedotin exposure varied. The assay was immunoSEQ multiplex PCR, and TCRdb's table has in-frame clones only and misses some. Of some 41,000 clones listed, 85% to 90% are singletons. Here the sequenced sample was peripheral blood mononuclear cells (PBMCs), taken before the second cycle of nivolumab. These TCRs come from a human donor with classical Hodgkin lymphoma.

The chain is built from TRBV9 and TRBJ1-2; 8 bases agree with TRBD1. Losses at the gene ends were 3 bases for V and 1 base for J; bases not matched to a gene: 8. Germline loops: CDR1 SGDLS, CDR2 YYNGEE. CDR3 length: 16 residues. This CDR3 is CASSADRGPRNYGYTF. In DNA, the CDR3 is TGTGCCAGCAGCGCAGACAGGGGCCCCCGTAACTATGGCTACACCTTC.

This rearrangement joins TRBV6-6 to TRBJ1-2, with D maybe TRBD1 (6 bases). Germline CDR1 reads MNHNY; CDR2 reads SVGAGI (reference sequence). Trimming took off 4 bases at V and 3 bases at J, with 12 bases between the two ends. The CDR3 is 14 amino acids. The CDR3 is CASSLQQGYYGYTF. CDR3 DNA: TGTGCCAGCAGTTTGCAACAGGGATACTATGGCTACACCTTC.

V gene TRBV28 combines with J gene TRBJ2-7; possibly TRBD1 for D (6 bases). Germline values: CDR1 MDHEN, CDR2 SYDVKM. V lost 6 bases, J lost 2 bases, and 11 bases lay in between. There are 13 residues in the CDR3. In DNA form, the CDR3 reads TGTGCCAGCAGCCTCGGGACACCCTACGAGCAGTACTTC. It codes for CASSLGTPYEQYF.

This chain connects TRBV18 to TRBJ2-7; 8 positions agree with TRBD1. CDR3 length: 14 residues. Per germline, CDR1 KGHSH and CDR2 LQKENI. The V gene end was trimmed by 4 bases and the J gene end by 7 bases; junction bases not matched to a gene: 9. CDR3 sequence (DNA): TGTGCCAGCTCACACAGACAGGGGACGGGAGAGCAGTACTTC. It translates to CASSHRQGTGEQYF. Drawing the rest from reference TRBV18 and TRBJ2-7, the complete variable domain is NAGVMQNPRHLVRRRGQEARLRCSPMKGHSHVYWYRQLPEEGLKFMVYLQKENIIDESGMPKERFSAEFPKEGPSILRIQQVVRGDSAAYFCASSHRQGTGEQYFGPGTRLTVT.

The rearrangement joins TRBV2 to TRBJ2-7; D is undetermined. This CDR3 comprises 10 residues. With 5 bases removed from V and 3 bases from J, the gap between germline ends came to 2 bases. Per the germline V gene, CDR1 is SNHLY and CDR2 is FYNNEI. The CDR3 protein is CASSFYEQYF. DNA for the CDR3: TGTGCCAGCAGTTTCTACGAGCAGTACTTC.

This sequence joins TRBV30 and TRBJ1-6; D is unresolved. Between the trimmed V and J ends, which lost 0 bases and 0 bases, there was a span of 12 bases. Germline V gives CDR1 GTSNPN, CDR2 SVGIG (reference sequence). CDR3 length equals 17 residues. The CDR3 DNA reads as TGTGCCTGGAGTGTAGAGATCTTGAGCTCCTATAATTCACCCCTCCACTTT. Its protein is CAWSVEILSSYNSPLHF.

V gene TRBV28 combines with J gene TRBJ2-7, with a weak D call TRBD2 (6 bases). With 5 bases removed from V and 3 bases from J, the gap between germline ends came to 20 bases. The germline V gene encodes CDR1 MDHEN and CDR2 SYDVKM. The CDR3 contains 16 residues. CDR3 bases: TGTGCCAGCAGTCCATCAGGAGCGGGTGGTGACTACGAGCAGTACTTC. It yields the protein CASSPSGAGGDYEQYF. Complete variable domain (other parts from reference TRBV28 and TRBJ2-7): DVKVTQSSRYLVKRTGEKVFLECVQDMDHENMFWYRQDPGLGLRLIYFSYDVKMKEKGDIPEGYSVSREKKERFSLILESASTNQTSMYLCASSPSGAGGDYEQYFGPGTRLTVT.

This sequence joins TRBV4-1 and TRBJ2-3; a weak D match, TRBD2 (5 bases). This CDR3 is 16 amino acids long. V lost 1 base to trimming and J lost 3 bases, with 14 bases between them. Germline CDR1 reads MGHRA; CDR2 reads YSYEKL. The CDR3 here is CASSQVFGGFTDTQYF. The DNA of the CDR3 is TGCGCCAGCAGCCAAGTATTTGGAGGTTTTACAGATACGCAGTATTTT.

This clone was found once. This chain joins TRBV4-2 and TRBJ2-2; the D gene is possibly TRBD2 (8 bases). CDR1 LGHNA and CDR2 YNFKEQ come from the germline V gene. V lost 4 bases to trimming and J lost 4 bases, with 19 bases between them. This CDR3 contains 17 residues. The DNA of the CDR3 is TGTGCCAGCAGCCGACAGGGCGCACTAGCGGTCACCGGGGAGCTGTTTTTT. Its translation: CASSRQGALAVTGELFF.

The chain combines TRBV27 with TRBJ1-5; 11 nucleotides line up with TRBD1. Trimming took 8 bases from V and 6 from J; bases not matched to a gene: 15. This CDR3 has 17 amino acids. Per germline, CDR1 MNHEY and CDR2 SMNVEV (reference sequence). This chain's CDR3 is CASSDRGLPRQGQPQHF. The CDR3 region has the DNA TGTGCCAGCTCGGACAGGGGGCTACCAAGACAAGGTCAGCCCCAGCATTTT.

The V call is TRBV28, the J call TRBJ2-2; 12 bases align to TRBD2. The CDR3 runs 17 residues. CDR1 is MDHEN, CDR2 SYDVKM, per germline. J lost 1 base, V lost 5 bases, and 5 bases had no gene match. CDR3 amino acids: CASSTSGLAGNTGELFF. The CDR3 DNA sequence: TGTGCCAGCAGTACATCGGGACTAGCGGGGAACACCGGGGAGCTGTTTTTT.

The chain employs TRBV7-3 and TRBJ2-3; 7 nucleotides align to TRBD1. V lost 3 bases to trimming and J lost 5 bases; unmatched junction nucleotides: 2. Germline lookup yields CDR1 SGHTA and CDR2 FQGTGA. CDR3 length equals 13 residues. This CDR3 is CASSLNRGDTQYF. The DNA of the CDR3 is TGTGCCAGCAGCTTGAACAGGGGAGATACGCAGTATTTT.

The V call is TRBV6-5, the J call TRBJ1-5; D unresolved. Deletions cut 5 bases from V and 2 bases from J, with 10 bases between. The V gene's germline CDR1 is MNHEY and CDR2 SVGAGI. CDR3 length: 14 residues. CDR3 nucleotides: TGTGCCAGCAGTCTGACGGTGGGCAATCAGCCCCAGCATTTT. It codes for CASSLTVGNQPQHF.

The chain joins TRBV10-3 to TRBJ2-1; D perhaps matches TRBD1 (6 bases). Trimming pared 0 bases from V and 0 bases from J, leaving 9 bases between. Germline CDR1 and CDR2: ENHRY and SYGVKD. CDR3 size: 16 residues. The CDR3 bases are TGTGCCATCAGTGAGTCTGACAGGTCCTCCTACAATGAGCAGTTCTTC. It specifies CAISESDRSSYNEQFF.

V usage is TRBV7-6 and J usage is TRBJ1-5, with D perhaps TRBD1 (5 bases). V lost 1 base to trimming and J lost 10 bases, with 11 bases between them. The CDR3 runs 13 residues. The germline V gene encodes CDR1 SGHVS and CDR2 FNYEAQ. CDR3 region: CASSLGGGDPQHF. The CDR3 DNA reads as TGTGCCAGCAGCTTAGGTGGGGGGGATCCCCAGCATTTT.

V gene TRBV27 combines with J gene TRBJ2-6; either TRBD1 or TRBD2 may supply D (5 bases each). Trimming removed 5 bases from V and 4 bases from J, with 15 bases in between. Germline V gene data show CDR1 as MNHEY and CDR2 as SMNVEV (reference sequence). The CDR3 contains 16 residues. DNA for the CDR3: TGTGCCAGCAGTCCCCGGGACCTTAAGGGGGCCAACGTCCTGACTTTC. It encodes CASSPRDLKGANVLTF.

This clone was seen more than once but under ten times. This chain uses TRBV7-9 with TRBJ1-1, with D uncertain. V lost 5 bases and J lost 0, with 7 bases in between. Per germline, CDR1 SEHNR and CDR2 FQNEAQ (reference sequence). The CDR3 is 13 amino acids. This CDR3 reads CASSRDLNTEAFF. CDR3 nucleotides: TGTGCCAGCAGCAGGGATTTGAACACTGAAGCTTTCTTT.

CDR3 bases: TGTGCCAGCAGCCAACCCAGGGCATCGTCTCCGCATTCTGACACTGAAGCTTTCTTT. It yields the protein CASSQPRASSPHSDTEAFF. This chain uses TRBV14 with TRBJ1-1; tentative D call: TRBD1 (5 bases). Trimming cost V 2 bases and J 3 bases, with 25 bases left between them. Germline CDR1 SGHDN, CDR2 FVKESK. CDR3 size: 19 residues.

The V gene is TRBV5-1, the J gene TRBJ2-5; the D is unclear. The CDR3 spans 17 residues. CDR1 SGHRS and CDR2 YFSETQ come from the germline V gene. Trimming took off 0 bases at V and 0 bases at J, with 15 bases between the two ends. CDR3 nucleotides: TGCGCCAGCAGCTTGGCCCTTGGAACAGAGAACCAAGAGACCCAGTACTTC. This sequence encodes CASSLALGTENQETQYF.

The genes are TRBV30 and TRBJ2-5, with D perhaps matching TRBD1 or TRBD2 (6 bases each). This CDR3 region has 15 residues. CDR1 and CDR2 from the germline V gene are GTSNPN and SVGIG (reference sequence). V dropped 3 bases and J dropped 5 bases, with 19 bases sitting between them. In DNA form, the CDR3 reads TGTGCCTGGAGAGTATGGGGACAAGGGAGGGAGACCCAGTACTTC. This gives the protein CAWRVWGQGRETQYF.

The J gene is TRBJ1-1, the V gene TRBV4-1; D is possibly TRBD1 (6 bases). This CDR3 region has 16 residues. Germline V CDR1 and CDR2: MGHRA, YSYEKL. Trimming shortened V by 6 bases and J by 0 bases, and 17 bases separated the two germline ends. This CDR3 is CASRQPSRGVNTEAFF. CDR3 nucleotide sequence: TGCGCCAGCAGGCAACCGAGCAGGGGCGTGAACACTGAAGCTTTCTTT.

V and J are TRBV7-2 and TRBJ1-1, with TRBD1 identical over 9 bases. Unmatched junction bases numbered 5, after V lost 5 bases and J lost 4 bases. The CDR3 has 14 amino acids. CDR1 SGHTA and CDR2 FQGNSA come from the germline V gene. The DNA of the CDR3 is TGTGCCAGCAGCACCCGGGACAGGGCCACTGAAGCTTTCTTT. This sequence encodes CASSTRDRATEAFF.

The chain is built from TRBV11-3 and TRBJ1-2; no reliable D call. CDR3 size: 13 residues. Between the trimmed V and J ends, which lost 0 bases and 7 bases, there was a span of 9 bases. CDR1 is SGHNT and CDR2 is YENEEA in the germline V gene. This chain's CDR3 is CASSLDPGGGYTF. CDR3 nucleotide sequence: TGTGCCAGCAGCTTAGACCCCGGCGGTGGCTACACCTTC.

V usage is TRBV10-1 and J usage is TRBJ2-7, with 7 bases that match TRBD2. The CDR3 extends over 15 amino acids. The trim removed 3 bases at V and 0 bases at J, leaving 5 bases unmatched. Germline CDR1 and CDR2: WNHNN and SYGVQD (reference sequence). The DNA for the CDR3 is TGCGCCAGCAGTGACACGGGAGGTCCCTCCTACGAGCAGTACTTC. This codes for CASSDTGGPSYEQYF.

A few counts support this clone. The chain joins TRBV10-3 to TRBJ1-1; D ambiguous. CDR3 length: 13 amino acids. V was trimmed by 6 bases and J by 6 bases, leaving 14 bases between them. The V gene's germline CDR1 is ENHRY and CDR2 SYGVKD. CDR3 amino acids: CAIRGGMGSEAFF. As DNA, the CDR3 is TGTGCCATCAGAGGAGGAATGGGTTCTGAAGCTTTCTTT.